The rows below give T cell receptor beta chains drawn from one sample of a study of spatial heterogeneity in lung cancer. TCRdb re-analysed the 5' RACE reads in MiXCR, keeping a single row per CDR3 protein. The sample has 60,000 to 90,000 distinct CDR3 sequences, under 8.5% seen once. The sample was PBMCs, taken at surgery. These receptors were collected from a male donor with early-stage non-small cell lung cancer. Both conserved end residues are part of each CDR3. D genes are given only for firm matches. Clone size is not always given. Where it is, it says once, few, many or a class for expanded clones.

few,TRBV30,TRBD2,TRBJ2-1,TGTGCCTGGAGTGGACTAGCGGTAACGAATGAGCAGTTCTTC,CAWSGLAVTNEQFF
few,TRBV5-1,TRBD1,TRBJ1-4,TGCGCCAGCAGCACCCTACCAGGGGGCTACCCTCTGACGAATGAAAAACTGTTTTTT,CASSTLPGGYPLTNEKLFF
few,TRBV10-3,.,TRBJ1-2,TGTGCCATCCGCGGGGGAAGTGATGGCTACACCTTC,CAIRGGSDGYTF
few,TRBV29-1,.,TRBJ1-5,TGCAGCGTTGTTGAAGGAAATCAGCCCCAGCATTTT,CSVVEGNQPQHF
many,TRBV7-2,.,TRBJ2-7,TGTGCCAGCAGCTTAGCGCGGGACATCACCTTCTACGAGCAGTACTTC,CASSLARDITFYEQYF
many,TRBV10-3,.,TRBJ2-7,TGTGCCATCAGTCCCGTGACGGTTGGATCCTACGAGCAGTACTTC,CAISPVTVGSYEQYF
many,TRBV7-9,TRBD1,TRBJ2-7,TGTGCCAGCAGCCAACAGGGGTATAGCACCGAGCAGTACTTC,CASSQQGYSTEQYF
many,TRBV27,TRBD2,TRBJ2-1,TGTGCCAGCAGCCCACCCCTGGCCGGGAGGGGGAACAATGAGCAGTTCTTC,CASSPPLAGRGNNEQFF
few,TRBV5-5,.,TRBJ2-4,TGTGCCAGCAGCCGGATGTATCCTTTCGTCATTCAGTACTTC,CASSRMYPFVIQYF
.,TRBV5-6,.,TRBJ2-1,TGTGCCAGCAGCGGGATGCTACAGGGAGTCTACAATGAGCAGTTCTTC,CASSGMLQGVYNEQFF
many,TRBV12-3/TRBV12-4,.,TRBJ2-3,TGTGCCAGCAGTTTGTCCGGAGTTGGGCATACGCAGTATTTT,CASSLSGVGHTQYF
.,TRBV5-1,.,TRBJ2-7,TGCGCCAGCAGCTTGGTTTCAGTCGCGGCGTACGAGCAGTACTTC,CASSLVSVAAYEQYF
many,TRBV7-2,.,TRBJ2-3,TGTGCCAGCAGCCGGGACTTGGGGGATACGCAGTATTTT,CASSRDLGDTQYF
many,TRBV3-1,TRBD1,TRBJ2-5,TGTGCCAGCAGCCCGGACAGGGTAGGGACCCAGTACTTC,CASSPDRVGTQYF
few,TRBV5-4,TRBD1,TRBJ2-5,TGTGCCAGCAGCTTAAGCATTGGGGACAGACAAGAGACCCAGTACTTC,CASSLSIGDRQETQYF
few,TRBV20-1,.,TRBJ1-1,TGCAGTGCTAGAGATCCGGGCAGGGGTCAGGGAGCTTTCTTT,CSARDPGRGQGAFF
few,TRBV5-4,.,TRBJ2-3,TGTGCCAGCAGCTCGGGGAAGCGGAGCACAGATACGCAGTATTTT,CASSSGKRSTDTQYF
medium-sized,TRBV20-1,.,TRBJ2-3,TGCAGTGCTCCCCCCTCTAGCGCTAGCACAGATACGCAGTATTTT,CSAPPSSASTDTQYF
.,TRBV20-1,.,TRBJ2-3,TGCAGTGCTAGAGATCTCAACCGTGCTAGCACAGATACGCAGTATTTT,CSARDLNRASTDTQYF
.,TRBV7-9,TRBD2,TRBJ2-7,TGTGCCAGCAGCTTCGCCGGGACTAGCCAGTACGAGCAGTACTTC,CASSFAGTSQYEQYF
few,TRBV29-1,TRBD1,TRBJ2-7,TGCAGCGTAAACCAGGGGACAGGGCAATCCCCAACCTACGAGCAGTACTTC,CSVNQGTGQSPTYEQYF
many,TRBV5-4,.,TRBJ2-6,TGTGCCAGCAGCCGCGGCTCTGGGGCCAACGTCCTGACTTTC,CASSRGSGANVLTF
many,TRBV10-3,.,TRBJ1-1,TGTGCCATCAGTGGGGGTGCTATGAACACTGAAGCTTTCTTT,CAISGGAMNTEAFF
many,TRBV5-1,.,TRBJ2-7,TGCGCCAGCAGCTTGGAGGGCTACGAGCAGTACTTC,CASSLEGYEQYF
.,TRBV7-9,TRBD2,TRBJ2-3,TGTGCCAGCAGCCCCCCTCCCCGACTAGCGGGATTGCAAGATACGCAGTATTTT,CASSPPPRLAGLQDTQYF
few,TRBV11-1,TRBD2,TRBJ2-1,TGTGCCAGCAGCCACAAGGGCGGGGGTTCCTACAATGAGCAGTTCTTC,CASSHKGGGSYNEQFF
.,TRBV12-3/TRBV12-4,TRBD2,TRBJ2-7,TGTGCCAGCAGGGGAGGGACTAGCGGATACGAGCAGTACTTC,CASRGGTSGYEQYF
.,TRBV7-3,TRBD1,TRBJ1-1,TGTGCCAGCAGCCCGACAGGGGATGGCACTGAAGCTTTCTTT,CASSPTGDGTEAFF
many,TRBV27,.,TRBJ2-7,TGTGCCAGCAGTTTTGAAAACGAGCAGTACTTC,CASSFENEQYF
.,TRBV20-1,.,TRBJ1-5,TGCAGTGCTAGAGTACGGGGGTGGATAAGCAATCAGCCCCAGCATTTT,CSARVRGWISNQPQHF
many,TRBV6-6,.,TRBJ1-1,TGTGCCAGCAGTTACGCCGAGAACACTGAAGCTTTCTTT,CASSYAENTEAFF
.,TRBV20-1,TRBD2,TRBJ2-3,TGCGGTGCTAGAGGTAGGACTAGCGGCACAGATACGCAGTATTTT,CGARGRTSGTDTQYF
many,TRBV30,.,TRBJ1-5,TGTGCCTGGAGTGTTTCGGGGGATCAGCCCCAGCATTTT,CAWSVSGDQPQHF
many,TRBV6-5,.,TRBJ1-1,TGTGCCAGCAGTTACAACCGTAACACTGAAGCTTTCTTT,CASSYNRNTEAFF
many,TRBV10-3,TRBD2,TRBJ2-7,TGTGCCATCAGCCCTACTAGTGCGGGAGTTGGAGAGCAGTACTTC,CAISPTSAGVGEQYF
many,TRBV20-1,.,TRBJ2-1,TGCAGTGCTAGAGATTCCGGGAGATCGGTCGATGAGCAGTTCTTC,CSARDSGRSVDEQFF
many,TRBV3-1,.,TRBJ1-2,TGTGCCAGCAGCCAAGGAGCCCGGCCGGACTATGGCTACACCTTC,CASSQGARPDYGYTF
many,TRBV7-9,.,TRBJ1-5,TGTGCCAGCAGCGTACAAGGACAGCCCCAGCATTTT,CASSVQGQPQHF
.,TRBV7-2,.,TRBJ2-1,TGTGCCAGCAGCAGGAGGGGATATGAGCAGTTCTTC,CASSRRGYEQFF
many,TRBV29-1,TRBD1,TRBJ2-1,TGCAGCGTTTTTGACATGACAGGGGCTTCCTACAATGAGCAGTTCTTC,CSVFDMTGASYNEQFF
.,TRBV12-3/TRBV12-4,TRBD1,TRBJ1-1,TGTGCCAGCAGTCCGCTTCGGACAGGGCGAAACACTGAAGCTTTCTTT,CASSPLRTGRNTEAFF
.,TRBV11-3,.,TRBJ2-3,TGTGCCAGCAGCTTAGATTTCGGGGATACGCAGTATTTT,CASSLDFGDTQYF
many,TRBV7-2,.,TRBJ2-3,TGTGCCAGCAGCTTAGCCCTTGGGGCAGATACGCAGTATTTT,CASSLALGADTQYF
many,TRBV29-1,.,TRBJ2-7,TGCAGCGTTGAAGAATTGGGTGGGCAGCAGTACTTC,CSVEELGGQQYF
many,TRBV10-3,.,TRBJ2-7,TGTGCCACCCTGGCCCAGGGCGAGCAGTACTTC,CATLAQGEQYF
many,TRBV28,TRBD1,TRBJ2-7,TGTGCCAGCAGTAACGGGGACAGGGGCAACGAGCAGTACTTC,CASSNGDRGNEQYF
many,TRBV4-2,.,TRBJ1-6,TGTGCCAGCAGCCAAGAGGGACCGCTATCACCCCTCCACTTT,CASSQEGPLSPLHF
.,TRBV20-1,.,TRBJ2-1,TGCAGTGCTAGAATTAGTCGCTCCTACAATGAGCAGTTCTTC,CSARISRSYNEQFF
many,TRBV10-3,.,TRBJ1-5,TGTGCCATCAGTGAGGGTCAGGGACTTGCTCAGCCCCAGCATTTT,CAISEGQGLAQPQHF
.,TRBV19,.,TRBJ1-1,TGTGCCAGTAGTTTAGAGGGCCTTTCGAACACTGAAGCTTTCTTT,CASSLEGLSNTEAFF